The clone carrying this T cell receptor (beta chain) was seen more than once but under ten times. The source of the sample is a study of quantifying T cell responses using KT2 cells. Study-level information: TCR alpha and beta constant-region primers primed reverse transcription of RNA.

V lost 0 bases and J lost 1; bases outside the gene matches: 6. The germline V gene has CDR1 GTSNPN and CDR2 SVGIG (reference sequence). There are 16 residues in the CDR3. The cDNA 3' end received a ligated oligonucleotide with a UMI. First-round PCR used about 4 cycles and beta primers RC1.1 and RC1.2 covering TRBC1 and TRBC2. One entry per CDR3 protein results from TCRdb running MiXCR on the UMI-ligation and nested PCR reads. The sample shows about 33,000 distinct CDR3 sequences, about 9.3% of them seen only once. Unfractionated PBMC were spiked with known numbers of KT2 clone cells. KT2 cells were mixed with fixed PBMC numbers at varying ratios.

The specimen was PBMCs spiked with cells of the T cell clone KT2. The sequence was collected from a human donor. The gene calls are TRBV30 and TRBJ2-3, with 8 bases fitting TRBD2. The CDR3 DNA sequence: TGTGCCTGGAGTGTGGCAGCGGGGGCCCGCACAGATACGCAGTATTTT. Its translation is CAWSVAAGARTDTQYF.